The 18 T cell receptor beta chains listed next were all sequenced from one sample in a study of CD8 T cells in Susac syndrome. An amount of RNA that ranged from 0.5 to 1 ug was reverse transcribed with random hexamers. TCRdb called the immunoSEQ multiplex PCR reads again in MiXCR, with one record for every CDR3 protein. The repertoire includes about 140,000 distinct CDR3 sequences, more than 85% of them detected once, and roughly 0.17% sits in the top ten. Sequences were obtained from CD8+ T cells from PBMCs. The receptors come from a human donor with Susac syndrome.

The CDR3, as DNA: TGTGCCAGCAGCTCCCGGACTAGCGGGAGCTCCTACAATGAGCAGTTCTTC. Translated: CASSSRTSGSSYNEQFF. This sequence joins TRBV7-3 and TRBJ2-1; 13 positions agree with TRBD2. The trim removed 4 bases at V and 0 bases at J, leaving 3 bases unmatched. The length of the CDR3 is 17 residues. Germline V CDR1 and CDR2: SGHTA, FQGTGA. The variable domain in full, with the rest retrieved from reference TRBV7-3 and TRBJ2-1, is GAGVSQTPSNKVTEKGKYVELRCDPISGHTALYWYRQSLGQGPEFLIYFQGTGAADDSGLPNDRFFAVRPEGSVSTLKIQRTERGDSAVYLCASSSRTSGSSYNEQFFGPGTRLTVL.

V usage is TRBV6-5 and J usage is TRBJ1-5; 7 nucleotides agree with TRBD1. V lost 1 base and J lost 8; bases outside the gene matches: 14. The CDR3 contains 17 residues. CDR1 and CDR2 (germline): MNHEY, SVGAGI. CDR3: CASSYFPGQDVGEPQHF. DNA of the CDR3: TGTGCCAGCAGTTACTTCCCTGGACAGGACGTCGGGGAGCCCCAGCATTTT.

This rearrangement joins TRBV5-6 to TRBJ2-5; the match to TRBD1 covers 7 bases. The CDR3 extends over 15 amino acids. V trimming: 4 bases; J trimming: 1 base; junction bases outside the gene matches: 7. Germline V gene sequence: CDR1 SGHDT, CDR2 YYEEEE. DNA of the CDR3: TGTGCCAGCAGCGCAGCAGGGACAGTCCAAGAGACCCAGTACTTC. As protein: CASSAAGTVQETQYF.

V gene TRBV27 combines with J gene TRBJ2-1; D possibly corresponds to TRBD2 (6 bases). Between the trimmed V and J ends, which lost 8 bases and 7 bases, there was a span of 12 bases. CDR1 and CDR2 from the germline V gene are MNHEY and SMNVEV (reference sequence). The CDR3 totals 12 residues. Here the CDR3 reads CASQTAGNEQFF. Written as DNA, the CDR3 is TGTGCCAGCCAGACCGCGGGGAATGAGCAGTTCTTC.

V usage is TRBV11-2 and J usage is TRBJ2-7, with D unresolved. Trimming cost V 1 base and J 0 bases, with 10 bases left between them. The CDR3 covers 15 residues. CDR1 and CDR2 (germline): SGHAT, FQNNGV. The CDR3 is CASSLGIAGSYEQYF. CDR3 sequence (DNA): TGTGCCAGCAGCTTAGGAATAGCAGGCTCCTACGAGCAGTACTTC.

The CDR3 is CASSLDLGETDTQYF. The CDR3 coding sequence is TGTGCCAGCAGCTTAGACCTGGGGGAGACAGATACGCAGTATTTT. The chain carries TRBV7-9 and TRBJ2-3; D possibly matches TRBD1 or TRBD2 (5 bases each). This CDR3 is built from 15 residues. V lost 1 base, J lost 3 bases, and 11 bases lay in between. The germline gives CDR1 SEHNR, CDR2 FQNEAQ (reference sequence).

The rearrangement uses TRBV30 and TRBJ1-1, with a weak D call TRBD1 (5 bases). The CDR3 has 14 residues. Looked up from germline, CDR1 is GTSNPN and CDR2 is SVGIG (reference sequence). The V gene lost 1 base and the J gene lost 0 bases, with 9 bases spanning the gap. The CDR3 DNA follows: TGTGCCTGGAGTGGAAGGGGCTTGAACACTGAAGCTTTCTTT. It yields the protein CAWSGRGLNTEAFF. Supplemented by reference TRBV30 and TRBJ1-1, the full variable domain reads SQTIHQWPATLVQPVGSPLSLECTVEGTSNPNLYWYRQAAGRGLQLLFYSVGIGQISSEVPQNLSASRPQDRQFILSSKKLLLSDSGFYLCAWSGRGLNTEAFFGQGTRLTVV.

This chain connects TRBV19 to TRBJ1-1; D possibly corresponds to TRBD1 (5 bases). V was trimmed by 6 bases and J by 10 bases, leaving 15 bases between them. This CDR3 is 12 amino acids long. In germline, CDR1 is LNHDA, CDR2 SQIVND (reference sequence). Here the CDR3 reads CASSLLSGGAFF. The CDR3, as DNA: TGTGCCAGTAGCTTGCTAAGCGGGGGAGCTTTCTTT.

The chain recombines TRBV3-1 with TRBJ2-2, with D perhaps TRBD2 (7 bases). The CDR3 runs 16 residues. The germline gives CDR1 LGHDT, CDR2 YNNKEL (reference sequence). Trimming took off 1 base at V and 3 bases at J, with 12 bases between the two ends. Here the CDR3 reads CASSQGWGGDTGELFF. DNA of the CDR3: TGTGCCAGCAGCCAAGGGTGGGGGGGCGACACCGGGGAGCTGTTTTTT.

The chain links TRBV5-6 to TRBJ2-7; D gene ambiguous. Germline lookup yields CDR1 SGHDT and CDR2 YYEEEE. The CDR3 spans 8 residues. Here the CDR3 reads CARMEQYF. The CDR3 DNA follows: TGTGCGCGGATGGAGCAGTACTTC.

This chain uses TRBV10-3 with TRBJ2-1, with D perhaps matching TRBD2 (6 bases). CDR1 is ENHRY, CDR2 SYGVKD, per germline. This CDR3 has 15 residues. Trimming shortened V by 6 bases and J by 11 bases, and 23 bases separated the two germline ends. CDR3 protein: CAISTTLGTANQQFF. DNA for the CDR3: TGTGCCATCAGCACGACACTAGGGACTGCAAATCAGCAGTTCTTC.

The CDR3 spells CATLAGSYEQYF. The CDR3 nucleotides read TGTGCCACCTTAGCGGGAAGCTACGAGCAGTACTTC. V usage is TRBV10-3 and J usage is TRBJ2-7, with TRBD2 matching 8 bases. CDR1 ENHRY and CDR2 SYGVKD come from the germline V gene. The CDR3 is made up of 12 amino acids. Trimming cost V 10 bases and J 3 bases; bases outside gene matches: 5.

The J gene is TRBJ2-7, the V gene TRBV20-1, with a possible D match to TRBD2 (6 bases). Germline values: CDR1 DFQATT, CDR2 SNEGSKA (reference sequence). The germline V and J ends were trimmed by 3 bases and 1 base, with 16 bases remaining between them. The CDR3 spans 15 residues. As DNA, the CDR3 is TGCAGTGCTAGCGGCGGGGTCCGTCCTTCCTACGAGCAGTACTTC. The encoded protein is CSASGGVRPSYEQYF.

CDR3 protein: CASSGPYGELFF. In nucleotides, the CDR3 is TGTGCCAGCAGCGGCCCCTACGGGGAGCTGTTTTTT. This chain joins TRBV9 and TRBJ2-2; D gene uncertain. The CDR3 contains 12 residues. Per germline, CDR1 SGDLS and CDR2 YYNGEE. V lost 3 bases and J lost 7, with 7 bases in between.

This sequence joins TRBV28 and TRBJ2-1, with a tentative D call TRBD2 (6 bases). V lost 2 bases and J 6 bases, leaving 14 bases between the germline ends. This CDR3 region has 15 residues. Germline-derived CDR1 and CDR2 are MDHEN and SYDVKM. The CDR3 is CASSLLAEGPNEQFF. Written as DNA, the CDR3 is TGTGCCAGCAGTTTACTGGCGGAGGGCCCCAATGAGCAGTTCTTC.

The rearrangement links TRBV2 to TRBJ2-5, with a possible D match to TRBD2 (5 bases). The length of the CDR3 is 12 residues. Trimming shortened V by 3 bases and J by 7 bases, and 9 bases separated the two germline ends. Germline-derived CDR1 and CDR2 are SNHLY and FYNNEI. The CDR3: CASSDTGWTQYF. The CDR3 DNA reads as TGTGCCAGCAGTGATACGGGATGGACCCAGTACTTC.

V usage is TRBV4-1 and J usage is TRBJ1-5, with TRBD1 matching over 7 bases. The CDR3 length is 15 residues. Unmatched junction bases numbered 5, after V lost 2 bases and J lost 4 bases. CDR1 MGHRA and CDR2 YSYEKL come from the germline V gene. DNA for the CDR3: TGCGCCAGCAGCCAATTAGACAGGGAGAATCAGCCCCAGCATTTT. This translates into CASSQLDRENQPQHF.

The chain carries TRBV5-1 and TRBJ1-1; 8 nucleotides agree with TRBD1. The germline V gene has CDR1 SGHRS and CDR2 YFSETQ. The CDR3 loop spans 15 amino acids. With V trimmed by 0 bases and J by 1 base, 2 bases remained unmatched. The CDR3: CASSLGQGANTEAFF. In nucleotides, the CDR3 is TGCGCCAGCAGCTTGGGTCAGGGGGCGAACACTGAAGCTTTCTTT.